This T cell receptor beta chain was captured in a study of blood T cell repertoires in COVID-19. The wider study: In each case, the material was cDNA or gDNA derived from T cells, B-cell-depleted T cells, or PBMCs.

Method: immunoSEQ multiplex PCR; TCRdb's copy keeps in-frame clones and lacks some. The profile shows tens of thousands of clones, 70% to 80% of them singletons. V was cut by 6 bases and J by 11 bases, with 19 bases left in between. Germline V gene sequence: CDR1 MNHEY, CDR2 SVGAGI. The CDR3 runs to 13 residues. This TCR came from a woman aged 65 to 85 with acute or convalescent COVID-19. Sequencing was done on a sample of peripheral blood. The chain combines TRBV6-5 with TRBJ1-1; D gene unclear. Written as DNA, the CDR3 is TGTGCCAGCAGCTCGCACCCGAGGGATCGGGCTTTCTTT. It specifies CASSSHPRDRAFF.